These 2 T cell receptor beta chains share one sample of origin, sequenced in a study of beta chain features in type 1 diabetes. Study-wide findings and caveats: Across all four CD4+ subsets, people with type 1 diabetes showed modestly shorter TCRB CDR3s.

These TCRs' antigens remain unknown. cDNA synthesis used the whole RNA isolate, giving expressed TCRB sequences. The assay was immunoSEQ multiplex PCR, and TCRdb's table has in-frame clones only and misses some. The sample includes hundreds of thousands of clones, about an eighth of them seen just once. The sequenced material came from naive CD4+ T cells from blood. The receptor set was obtained from a man aged 18 to 29 with type 1 diabetes.

This clone was counted only a few times. The J gene is TRBJ2-7, the V gene TRBV30; no firm D call. Trimming removed 2 bases at V and 3 bases at J, with 8 bases between. This CDR3 region has 12 residues. The germline CDR1 and CDR2 sequences are GTSNPN and SVGIG (reference sequence). CDR3 residues: CAWSQDFYEQYF. The CDR3 nucleotides read TGTGCCTGGAGTCAGGATTTCTACGAGCAGTACTTC.

This clone was seen just once. The J gene is TRBJ2-7, the V gene TRBV7-9; TRBD2 agrees at 7 bases. The CDR3 contains 15 residues. Germline values: CDR1 SEHNR, CDR2 FQNEAQ (reference sequence). V dropped 4 bases and J dropped 3; count of bases not matched to a gene: 9. CDR3 DNA: TGTGCCAGCAGCTCCAAGGGCGGGGGAGGCTACGAGCAGTACTTC. Translation gives CASSSKGGGGYEQYF.